This T cell receptor beta chain was found in a study of early T cells in non-severe SARS-CoV-2 infection. This clonotype was picked up a small number of times. Germline V gene sequence: CDR1 MNHEY, CDR2 SVGEGT. The CDR3 length is 14 residues. Trimming cost V 5 bases and J 10 bases; bases outside gene matches: 12. Individual cDNA molecules were tagged with unique molecular identifiers. Using its own MiXCR run on the 5' RACE reads, TCRdb lists one record per CDR3 protein. The table includes about 69,000 distinct CDR3 sequences, roughly 12% detected once. The sample comprised whole blood. The clonotype was recovered from an adult who was a healthcare worker with PCR-confirmed SARS-CoV-2 infection or an uninfected control (not recorded which). The chain links TRBV6-2 or TRBV6-3 to TRBJ2-3; 7 bases match TRBD1. For the CDR3, the DNA is TGTGCCAGCAGTACCCAAGGGGGCGGCCGGGCGCAGTATTTT. This translates into CASSTQGGGRAQYF.